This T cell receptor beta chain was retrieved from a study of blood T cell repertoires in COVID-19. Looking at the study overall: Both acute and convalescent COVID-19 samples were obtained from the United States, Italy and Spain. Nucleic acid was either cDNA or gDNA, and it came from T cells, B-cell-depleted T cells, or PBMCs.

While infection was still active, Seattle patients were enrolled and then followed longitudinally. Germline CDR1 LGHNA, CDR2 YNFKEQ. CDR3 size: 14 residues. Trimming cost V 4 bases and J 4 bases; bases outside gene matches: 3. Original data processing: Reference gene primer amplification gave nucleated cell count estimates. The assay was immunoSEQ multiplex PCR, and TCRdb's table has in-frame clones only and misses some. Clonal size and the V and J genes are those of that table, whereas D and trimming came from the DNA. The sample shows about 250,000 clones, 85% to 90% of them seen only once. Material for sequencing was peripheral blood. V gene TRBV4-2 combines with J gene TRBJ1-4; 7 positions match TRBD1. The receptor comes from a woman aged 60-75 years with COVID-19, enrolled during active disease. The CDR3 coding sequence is TGTGCCAGCAGCCGGGACAGCTTTAATGAAAAACTGTTTTTT. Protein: CASSRDSFNEKLFF.